The entry that follows covers one T cell receptor (beta chain) sequence. What it binds is not known. The data stem from a study of CD8 T cells in ankylosing spondylitis. TCRdb re-called the 5' RACE reads through MiXCR, storing one row per CDR3 protein. The data hold around 490,000 distinct CDR3 sequences, with about 5.7% observed a single time. Per the germline V gene, CDR1 is SGHRS and CDR2 is YFSETQ. V was pared by 4 bases and J by 4 bases, with 20 bases between. The CDR3 runs to 16 residues. Whole-study findings and limits: A motif in TCR beta, a set of roughly 8 highly homologous variants, appeared characteristic of ankylosing spondylitis blood.

Sequences were obtained from blood, either unsorted or a sorted T cell fraction (not recorded which). The gene calls are TRBV5-1 and TRBJ1-1, with TRBD1 as a possible D gene (6 bases). This clonotype was sampled from a male donor with ankylosing spondylitis. The CDR3 DNA reads as TGCGCCAGCAGCCCCGATATCACAGGGTCCGGCACTGAAGCTTTCTTT. Amino acids: CASSPDITGSGTEAFF. Full variable domain (remainder filled in from reference TRBV5-1 and TRBJ1-1): KAGVTQTPRYLIKTRGQQVTLSCSPISGHRSVSWYQQTPGQGLQFLFEYFSETQRNKGNFPGRFSGRQFSNSRSEMNVSTLELGDSALYLCASSPDITGSGTEAFFGQGTRLTVV.